One sample yielded the 4 T cell receptor beta chains listed below, sequenced in a study of metastatic and nonmetastatic thyroid tumors (dated by TCRdb to the early 2020s). To prepare the library, PCR was applied. The reads were generated on an Illumina HiSeq 4000. TCRdb reran the public reads through fastp at Q25 and MiXCR, keeping productive beta chains. Across this sample there are tens of thousands of clones, with more than 15% seen only once. The ten largest clones add up to 10% of the sample. No patient had received any treatment before thyroid surgery. The sample consisted of blood. The receptors stem from a female donor with papillary thyroid cancer or a benign thyroid nodule (not recorded which). Some clones in this sample may be carry-over from other donors' samples.

Remarks on this clone: Lacking the conserved final phenylalanine or tryptophan, this CDR3 likely reflects a read error. V usage is TRBV6-4 and J usage is TRBJ1-5; 11 bases line up with TRBD1. The germline gives CDR1 MRHNA, CDR2 SNTAGT. The length of the CDR3 is 15 residues. The CDR3 region is CASCEDRGPNQPQHL. The CDR3, as DNA: TGTGCCAGCTGTGAGGACAGGGGGCCCAATCAGCCCCAGCATTTA.

This clone was picked up one time. This CDR3 is CSAKSSGSFTDTQYF. CDR3 bases: TGCAGTGCTAAATCTAGCGGGAGTTTTACAGATACGCAGTATTTT. The V and J genes are TRBV20-1 and TRBJ2-3, with TRBD2 matching 10 bases. Germline CDR1 reads DFQATT; CDR2 reads SNEGSKA (reference sequence). This CDR3 comprises 15 residues. Trimming cost V 4 bases and J 3 bases; bases outside gene matches: 7.

The chain links TRBV5-1 to TRBJ2-3; D possibly corresponds to TRBD1 (6 bases). Germline-derived CDR1 and CDR2 are SGHRS and YFSETQ. This CDR3 region has 16 residues. The V end was cut by 1 base, the J end by 4 bases, with 16 bases between. This CDR3 reads CASSLSVQGQADTQYF. The CDR3 coding sequence is TGCGCCAGCAGCTTGTCCGTTCAGGGGCAGGCAGATACGCAGTATTTT. Based on the CDR3 plus reference TRBV5-1 and TRBJ2-3, the full variable domain is KAGVTQTPRYLIKTRGQQVTLSCSPISGHRSVSWYQQTPGQGLQFLFEYFSETQRNKGNFPGRFSGRQFSNSRSEMNVSTLELGDSALYLCASSLSVQGQADTQYFGPGTRLTVL.

This clone was found many times. This rearrangement joins TRBV6-1 to TRBJ2-3; 12 bases are a match to TRBD2. The germline V gene encodes CDR1 MNHNS and CDR2 SASEGT. This CDR3 contains 15 residues. The J segment lost 4 bases and the V segment lost 2 bases, leaving 1 base of the junction unmatched. The CDR3 region has the DNA TGTGCCAGCAGTGAACTAGCGGGGGGGCCAGATACGCAGTATTTT. Protein sequence: CASSELAGGPDTQYF.